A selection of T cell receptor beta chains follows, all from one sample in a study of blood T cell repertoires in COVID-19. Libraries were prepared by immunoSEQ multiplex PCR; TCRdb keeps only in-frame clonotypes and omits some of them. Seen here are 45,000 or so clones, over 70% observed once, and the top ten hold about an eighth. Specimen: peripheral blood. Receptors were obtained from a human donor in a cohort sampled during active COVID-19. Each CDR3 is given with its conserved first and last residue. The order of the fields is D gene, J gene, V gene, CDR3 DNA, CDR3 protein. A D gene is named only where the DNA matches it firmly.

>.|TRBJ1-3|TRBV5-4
TGTGCCAGCAGCTTGAGGGGGGGCTCTGGAAACACCATATATTTT
CASSLRGGSGNTIYF
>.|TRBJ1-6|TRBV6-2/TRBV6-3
TGTGCCAGCAGCCGACAGAGCTCCTATAATTCACCCCTCCACTTT
CASSRQSSYNSPLHF
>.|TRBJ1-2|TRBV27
TGTGCCAGCCTACCCACCGGCGGGGGGCCCGGCTACACCTTC
CASLPTGGGPGYTF
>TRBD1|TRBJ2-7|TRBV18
TGTGCCAGCTCCGTGGGGACAGAAGACGAGCAGTACTTC
CASSVGTEDEQYF
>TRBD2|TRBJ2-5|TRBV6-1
TGTGCCAGCAGTGAAGCCGGGAGGGCCCAAGAGACCCAGTACTTC
CASSEAGRAQETQYF
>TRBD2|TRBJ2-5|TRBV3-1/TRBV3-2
TGTGCCAGCAGCCCCGGACTAGCGGGAGGAGAGACCCAGTACTTC
CASSPGLAGGETQYF
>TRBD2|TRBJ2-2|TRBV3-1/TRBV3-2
TGTGCCAGCAGCCAAAGGACTAGCGGGAGCGGCGGGGAGCTGTTTTTT
CASSQRTSGSGGELFF
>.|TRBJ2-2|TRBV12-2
TGTGCAAATGTTACCCGGGGTGGCCTAGCCGGGGAGCTGTTTTTT
CANVTRGGLAGELFF
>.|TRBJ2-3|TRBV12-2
TGTGCAAGTCGACGCGAGCGGAGGGTCACAGATACGCAGTATTTT
CASRRERRVTDTQYF
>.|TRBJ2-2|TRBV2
TGTGCCAGCAAGGCCAGGTACACCGGGGAGCTGTTTTTT
CASKARYTGELFF
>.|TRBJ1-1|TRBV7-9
TGTGCCAGCAGCTTAGTGGTGGGGGGGAGACTGAAAGCTTTCTTT
CASSLVVGGRLKAFF
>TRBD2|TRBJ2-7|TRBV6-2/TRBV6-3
TGTGCCAGCAGTTTACCGGCGGGTAGCGGGAGCTACGAGCAGTACTTC
CASSLPAGSGSYEQYF
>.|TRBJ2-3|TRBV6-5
TGTGCCAGCGAACCGGGACACAGCACAGATACGCAGTATTTT
CASEPGHSTDTQYF
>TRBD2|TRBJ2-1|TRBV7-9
TGTGCCAGCAGCTTAGAAGCGGGAGTGCGAAATGAGCAGTTCTTC
CASSLEAGVRNEQFF
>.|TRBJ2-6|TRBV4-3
TGCGCCAGCAGCCGGCATGGAACCGGACAGCCCTCCGGGGCCAACGTCCTGACTTTC
CASSRHGTGQPSGANVLTF
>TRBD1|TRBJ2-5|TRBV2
TGTGCCAGCAGTGATCGCAGGGGGCGGGAGACCCAGTACTTC
CASSDRRGRETQYF